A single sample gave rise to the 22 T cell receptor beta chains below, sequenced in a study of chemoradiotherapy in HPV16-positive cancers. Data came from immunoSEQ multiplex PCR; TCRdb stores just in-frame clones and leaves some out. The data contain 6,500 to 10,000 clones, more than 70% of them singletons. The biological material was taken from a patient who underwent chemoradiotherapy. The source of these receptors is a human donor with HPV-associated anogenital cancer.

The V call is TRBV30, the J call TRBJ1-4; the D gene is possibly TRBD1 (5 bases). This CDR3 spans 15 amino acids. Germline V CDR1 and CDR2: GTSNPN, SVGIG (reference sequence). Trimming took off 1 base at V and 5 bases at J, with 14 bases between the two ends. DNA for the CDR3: TGTGCCTGGAGTGACGGGGCAGGCGGAAATGAAAAACTGTTTTTT. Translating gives CAWSDGAGGNEKLFF.

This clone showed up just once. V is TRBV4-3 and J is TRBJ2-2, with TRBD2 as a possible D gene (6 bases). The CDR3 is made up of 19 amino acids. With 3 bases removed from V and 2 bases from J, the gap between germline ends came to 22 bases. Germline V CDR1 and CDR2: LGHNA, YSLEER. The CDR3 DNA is TGCGCCAGCAGCCACGAGCTAAGATGGGGGGATCTTAACACCGGGGAGCTGTTTTTT. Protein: CASSHELRWGDLNTGELFF.

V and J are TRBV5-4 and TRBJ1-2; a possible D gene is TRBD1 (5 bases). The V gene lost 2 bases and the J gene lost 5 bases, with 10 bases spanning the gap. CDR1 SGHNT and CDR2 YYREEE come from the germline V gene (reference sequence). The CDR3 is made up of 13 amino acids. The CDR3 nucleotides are TGTGCCAGCAGCTTCGGGACCGAGTATGGCTACACCTTC. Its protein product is CASSFGTEYGYTF.

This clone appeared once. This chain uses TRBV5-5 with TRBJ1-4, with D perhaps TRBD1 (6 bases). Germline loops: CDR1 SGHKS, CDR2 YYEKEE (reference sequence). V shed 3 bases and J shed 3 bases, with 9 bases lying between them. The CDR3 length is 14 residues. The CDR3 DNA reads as TGTGCCAGCAGCTACGACAGGTCTAATGAAAAACTGTTTTTT. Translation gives CASSYDRSNEKLFF.

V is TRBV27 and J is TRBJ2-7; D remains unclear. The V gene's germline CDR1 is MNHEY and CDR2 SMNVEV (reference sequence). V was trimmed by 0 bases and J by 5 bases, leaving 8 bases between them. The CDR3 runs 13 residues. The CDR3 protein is CASSLSYAHEQYF. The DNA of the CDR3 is TGTGCCAGCAGTTTATCTTACGCGCACGAGCAGTACTTC.

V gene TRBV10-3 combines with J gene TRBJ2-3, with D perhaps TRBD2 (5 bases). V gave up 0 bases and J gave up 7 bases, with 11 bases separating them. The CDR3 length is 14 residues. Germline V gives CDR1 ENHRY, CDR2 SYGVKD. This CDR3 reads CAISESGRENTQYF. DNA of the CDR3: TGTGCCATCAGTGAGTCGGGCCGGGAAAATACGCAGTATTTT.

The CDR3 spells CASSLGGRGGSGYTF. The CDR3 DNA is TGCGCCAGCAGCTTGGGAGGCAGGGGCGGGAGTGGCTACACCTTC. V is TRBV5-1 and J is TRBJ1-2; tentative D call: TRBD1 (6 bases). The CDR3 is 15 residues long. The germline CDR1 and CDR2 sequences are SGHRS and YFSETQ. V dropped 0 bases and J dropped 7 bases, with 16 bases sitting between them.

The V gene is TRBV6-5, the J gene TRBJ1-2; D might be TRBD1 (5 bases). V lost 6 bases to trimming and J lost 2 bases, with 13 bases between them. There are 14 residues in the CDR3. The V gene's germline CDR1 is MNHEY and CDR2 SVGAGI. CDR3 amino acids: CASSRAIENYGYTF. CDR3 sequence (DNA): TGTGCCAGCAGCAGGGCAATCGAGAACTATGGCTACACCTTC.

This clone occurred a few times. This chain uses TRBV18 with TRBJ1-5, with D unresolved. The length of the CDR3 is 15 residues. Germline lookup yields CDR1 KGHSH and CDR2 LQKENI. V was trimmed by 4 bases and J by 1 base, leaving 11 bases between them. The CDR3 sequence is CASSREYGSNQPQHF. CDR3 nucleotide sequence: TGTGCCAGCTCACGGGAGTACGGGAGCAATCAGCCCCAGCATTTT.

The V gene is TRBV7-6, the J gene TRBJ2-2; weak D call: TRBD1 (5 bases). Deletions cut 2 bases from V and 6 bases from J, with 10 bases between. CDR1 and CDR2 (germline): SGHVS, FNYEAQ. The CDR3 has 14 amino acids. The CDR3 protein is CASSLLGRSGELFF. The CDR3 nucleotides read TGTGCCAGCAGCTTATTGGGGCGGTCCGGGGAGCTGTTTTTT.

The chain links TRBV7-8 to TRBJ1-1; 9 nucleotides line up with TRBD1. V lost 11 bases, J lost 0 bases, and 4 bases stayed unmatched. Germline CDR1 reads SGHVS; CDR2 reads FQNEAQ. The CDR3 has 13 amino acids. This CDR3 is CALGTGMNTEAFF. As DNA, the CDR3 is TGTGCCCTGGGGACAGGGATGAACACTGAAGCTTTCTTT.

The CDR3 nucleotides are TGTGCCAGCACACGGACAAATAATGAAAAACTGTTTTTT. Its protein is CASTRTNNEKLFF. The gene calls are TRBV6-1 and TRBJ1-4, with a possible D match to TRBD1 (5 bases). The CDR3 runs 13 residues. Trimming took 7 bases from V and 4 from J, leaving 10 bases between them. Germline CDR1 and CDR2: MNHNS and SASEGT.

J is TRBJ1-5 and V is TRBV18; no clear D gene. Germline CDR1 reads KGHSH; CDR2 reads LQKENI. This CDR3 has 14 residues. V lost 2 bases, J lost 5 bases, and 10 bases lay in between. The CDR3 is CASSPTGGDQPQHF. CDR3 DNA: TGTGCCAGCTCACCAACCGGTGGGGATCAGCCCCAGCATTTT. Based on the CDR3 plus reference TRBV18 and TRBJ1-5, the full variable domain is NAGVMQNPRHLVRRRGQEARLRCSPMKGHSHVYWYRQLPEEGLKFMVYLQKENIIDESGMPKERFSAEFPKEGPSILRIQQVVRGDSAAYFCASSPTGGDQPQHFGDGTRLSIL.

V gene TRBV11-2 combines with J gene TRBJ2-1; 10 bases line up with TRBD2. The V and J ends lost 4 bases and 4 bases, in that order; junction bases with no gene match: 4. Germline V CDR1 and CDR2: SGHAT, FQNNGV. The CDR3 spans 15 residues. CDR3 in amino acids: CASSSLAGGYNEQFF. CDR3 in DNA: TGTGCCAGCAGCTCCTTAGCGGGGGGTTACAATGAGCAGTTCTTC.

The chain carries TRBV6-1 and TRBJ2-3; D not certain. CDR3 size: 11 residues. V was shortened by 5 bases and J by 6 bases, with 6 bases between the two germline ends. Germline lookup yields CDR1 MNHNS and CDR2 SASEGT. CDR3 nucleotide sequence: TGTGCCAGCAGTTTAACCGATACGCAGTATTTT. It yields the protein CASSLTDTQYF.

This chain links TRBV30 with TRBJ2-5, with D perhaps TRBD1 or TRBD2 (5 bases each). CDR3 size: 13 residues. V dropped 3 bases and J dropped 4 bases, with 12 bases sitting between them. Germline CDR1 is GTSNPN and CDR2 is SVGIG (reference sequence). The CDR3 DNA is TGTGCCTGGAGGAGCCGGGGCGCAGAGACCCAGTACTTC. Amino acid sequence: CAWRSRGAETQYF.

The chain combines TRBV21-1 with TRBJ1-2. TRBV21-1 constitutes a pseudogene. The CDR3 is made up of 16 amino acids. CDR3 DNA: TGTGCCAGCAGCGGGAAAGTCGTCCCAGCGCTCTATGGCTACACCTTC. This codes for CASSGKVVPALYGYTF.

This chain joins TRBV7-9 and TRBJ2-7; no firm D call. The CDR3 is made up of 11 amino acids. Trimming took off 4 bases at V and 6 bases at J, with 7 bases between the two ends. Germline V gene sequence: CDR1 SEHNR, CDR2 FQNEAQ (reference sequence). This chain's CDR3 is CASSSPREQYF. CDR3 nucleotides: TGTGCCAGCAGCTCCCCCCGCGAGCAGTACTTC.

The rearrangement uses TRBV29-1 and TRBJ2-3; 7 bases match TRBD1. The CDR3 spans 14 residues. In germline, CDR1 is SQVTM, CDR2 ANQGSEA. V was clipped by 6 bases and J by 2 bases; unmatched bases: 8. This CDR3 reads CSVISGTDTDTQYF. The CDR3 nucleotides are TGCAGCGTGATATCCGGGACAGACACAGATACGCAGTATTTT.

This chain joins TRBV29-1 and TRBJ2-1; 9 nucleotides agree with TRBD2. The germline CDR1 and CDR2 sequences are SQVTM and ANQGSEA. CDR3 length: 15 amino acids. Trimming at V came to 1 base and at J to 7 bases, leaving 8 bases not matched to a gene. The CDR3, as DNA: TGCAGCGTTGAAGTTGGACTAGCGAATATTAATGAGCAGTTCTTC. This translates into CSVEVGLANINEQFF.

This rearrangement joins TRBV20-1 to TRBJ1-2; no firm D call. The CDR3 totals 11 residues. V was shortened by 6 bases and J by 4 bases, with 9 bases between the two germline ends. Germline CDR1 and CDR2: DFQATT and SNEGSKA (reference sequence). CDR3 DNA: TGCAGTGCGGGCCCTACCTATGGCTACACCTTC. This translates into CSAGPTYGYTF.

This CDR3 is CASSTSGGLGNTEAFF. CDR3 nucleotides: TGTGCCAGCAGCACATCCGGGGGGCTGGGGAACACTGAAGCTTTCTTT. The rearrangement links TRBV7-2 to TRBJ1-1; D might be TRBD1 (6 bases). This CDR3 has 16 residues. Between the trimmed V and J ends, which lost 5 bases and 1 base, there was a span of 17 bases. Looked up from germline, CDR1 is SGHTA and CDR2 is FQGNSA.